These 20 T cell receptor beta chains were all obtained from the same sample, sequenced in a study of cytomegalovirus exposure and HLA in healthy donors. Vbeta (60) and Jbeta (13) primers were used in the PCR. Only in-frame clones appear in the TCRdb table, and some are missing; sequencing was by immunoSEQ multiplex PCR. The sample lists roughly 110,000 clones, under 85% occurring once. The sample comprised PBMCs. All receptors come from a male donor in good health and CMV-seronegative.

The rearrangement joins TRBV30 to TRBJ2-3; 10 nucleotides align to TRBD1. Looked up from germline, CDR1 is GTSNPN and CDR2 is SVGIG (reference sequence). This CDR3 region has 14 residues. The J segment lost 5 bases and the V segment lost 2 bases, leaving 4 bases of the junction unmatched. The CDR3 DNA is TGTGCCTGGAGTCGCGGACAGGGGGTAGATACGCAGTATTTT. This translates into CAWSRGQGVDTQYF.

Comment on this clone: Other nucleotide sequences from this sample produce the same CDR3. The chain is built from TRBV5-1 and TRBJ2-1; perhaps TRBD2 as D (6 bases). With 0 bases removed from V and 7 bases from J, the gap between germline ends came to 14 bases. CDR1 SGHRS and CDR2 YFSETQ come from the germline V gene. The CDR3 loop spans 15 amino acids. The CDR3 DNA sequence: TGCGCCAGCAGCTTGGCGGCGGGAATCGAAAATGAGCAGTTCTTC. Translation: CASSLAAGIENEQFF.

This clone was seen only a few times. The chain couples TRBV19 to TRBJ1-6, with TRBD1 identical over 9 bases. Unmatched junction bases numbered 3, after V lost 3 bases and J lost 9 bases. Germline CDR1 and CDR2: LNHDA and SQIVND (reference sequence). The CDR3 totals 14 residues. Written as DNA, the CDR3 is TGTGCCAGTAGTATCAAGGACAGGGGTTCACCCCTCCACTTT. Translated: CASSIKDRGSPLHF.

This chain uses TRBV2 with TRBJ2-1, with a tentative D call TRBD2 (5 bases). This CDR3 region has 17 residues. V was trimmed by 3 bases and J by 7 bases, leaving 22 bases between them. Germline values: CDR1 SNHLY, CDR2 FYNNEI. The CDR3 here is CASSDFSRTPNSNEQFF. CDR3 DNA: TGTGCCAGCAGTGATTTTAGTAGGACTCCTAATTCTAATGAGCAGTTCTTC.

This chain connects TRBV7-2 to TRBJ1-1, with TRBD1 matching 11 bases. Per the germline V gene, CDR1 is SGHTA and CDR2 is FQGNSA. This CDR3 is built from 16 residues. Germline trimming cut 0 bases from V and 1 base from J; bases unmatched to any gene: 1. CDR3 in DNA: TGTGCCAGCAGCTTAGCGGGGACAGGGGGGAACACTGAAGCTTTCTTT. Translation: CASSLAGTGGNTEAFF.

Here the CDR3 reads CASSSSGRITYNEQFF. The CDR3 DNA reads TGTGCCAGCAGTTCTTCCGGGAGGATCACCTACAATGAGCAGTTCTTC. V and J are TRBV27 and TRBJ2-1, with 7 bases fitting TRBD2. V trimming: 4 bases; J trimming: 2 bases; junction bases outside the gene matches: 8. CDR3 size: 16 residues. The V gene's germline CDR1 is MNHEY and CDR2 SMNVEV (reference sequence).

The V and J genes are TRBV5-5 and TRBJ2-3; perhaps TRBD2 as D (5 bases). Germline V gene sequence: CDR1 SGHKS, CDR2 YYEKEE (reference sequence). This CDR3 comprises 12 residues. The V and J ends lost 2 bases and 4 bases respectively, with 5 bases between them. The CDR3 protein is CASSFGADTQYF. The CDR3 bases are TGTGCCAGCAGCTTCGGGGCAGATACGCAGTATTTT.

This chain joins TRBV5-8 and TRBJ2-4, with TRBD2 matching over 8 bases. In germline, CDR1 is SGHTS, CDR2 YDEGEE. V gave up 8 bases and J gave up 8 bases; unmatched junction bases: 12. The CDR3 is 14 amino acids. The CDR3 nucleotides read TGTGCCAGACCGGGACTAGGGACCACAGACATTCAGTACTTC. As protein: CARPGLGTTDIQYF.

V and J are TRBV5-6 and TRBJ2-5, with 13 bases fitting TRBD2. The J call is doubtful: the DNA matches TRBJ2-7 better. This CDR3 is 16 amino acids long. Germline CDR1 and CDR2: SGHDT and YYEEEE. DNA of the CDR3: TGTGCCAGCAGCTCCCGTGAGACTAGCGGGAGGAGCGAGCAGTACTTC. Its protein product is CASSSRETSGRSEQYF.

The chain carries TRBV27 and TRBJ2-7; 8 nucleotides line up with TRBD2. J was trimmed by 2 bases and V by 5 bases; bases with no gene match: 8. The CDR3 is 15 residues long. Per the germline V gene, CDR1 is MNHEY and CDR2 is SMNVEV (reference sequence). In nucleotides, the CDR3 is TGTGCCAGCAGTACACCTAGCGGGCGAACCTACGAGCAGTACTTC. It codes for CASSTPSGRTYEQYF.

This sequence joins TRBV7-9 and TRBJ2-2; 13 nucleotides agree with TRBD2. The CDR3 is made up of 16 amino acids. The germline V gene encodes CDR1 SEHNR and CDR2 FQNEAQ (reference sequence). The V gene end was trimmed by 5 bases and the J gene end by 6 bases; junction bases not matched to a gene: 6. The CDR3 reads CASSPRTSGRPGELFF. CDR3 coding DNA: TGTGCCAGCAGCCCTAGGACTAGCGGGAGACCCGGGGAGCTGTTTTTT. Together with reference TRBV7-9 and TRBJ2-2, the CDR3 gives the full variable domain: DTGVSQNPRHKITKRGQNVTFRCDPISEHNRLYWYRQTLGQGPEFLTYFQNEAQLEKSRLLSDRFSAERPKGSFSTLEIQRTEQGDSAMYLCASSPRTSGRPGELFFGEGSRLTVL.

V is TRBV5-6 and J is TRBJ2-1; 9 positions agree with TRBD2. This CDR3 is built from 15 residues. The germline V gene has CDR1 SGHDT and CDR2 YYEEEE. The V segment lost 2 bases and the J segment 6 bases; nucleotides outside the gene matches: 6. Here the CDR3 DNA reads TGTGCCAGCAGCTTTGGCCTAGCGGGGCTCAATGAGCAGTTCTTC. It is translated as CASSFGLAGLNEQFF. Variable domain in full (rest from reference TRBV5-6 and TRBJ2-1): DAGVTQSPTHLIKTRGQQVTLRCSPKSGHDTVSWYQQALGQGPQFIFQYYEEEERQRGNFPDRFSGHQFPNYSSELNVNALLLGDSALYLCASSFGLAGLNEQFFGPGTRLTVL.

For this clone: The sample has other DNA sequences that encode this CDR3 too. The chain links TRBV5-1 to TRBJ2-1; the match to TRBD2 covers 9 bases. The CDR3 has 15 amino acids. CDR1 and CDR2 (germline): SGHRS, YFSETQ. The V gene end was trimmed by 0 bases and the J gene end by 3 bases; junction bases not matched to a gene: 1. The CDR3 coding sequence is TGCGCCAGCAGCTTGGGGACTAGCGTCTACAATGAGCAGTTCTTC. Protein product: CASSLGTSVYNEQFF.

This chain uses TRBV27 with TRBJ2-5, with 7 bases identical to TRBD1. The CDR3 contains 11 residues. J lost 5 bases, V lost 7 bases, and 1 base had no gene match. Germline values: CDR1 MNHEY, CDR2 SMNVEV (reference sequence). Here the CDR3 reads CASTRGETQYF. The CDR3 coding sequence is TGTGCCAGCACCAGGGGGGAGACCCAGTACTTC.

The rearrangement links TRBV21-1 to TRBJ1-5. TRBV21-1 is noted as a pseudogene. The CDR3 totals 16 residues. CDR3 in amino acids: CASSKAWRKCNQPQHF. CDR3 in DNA: TGTGCCAGCAGCAAAGCGTGGAGGAAGTGCAATCAGCCCCAGCATTTT.

The rearrangement links TRBV30 to TRBJ2-7; tentatively, D is TRBD2 (5 bases). In germline, CDR1 is GTSNPN, CDR2 SVGIG (reference sequence). This CDR3 has 14 residues. The ends were cut back, 0 bases at V and 5 bases at J, with 14 bases in the middle. For the CDR3, the DNA is TGTGCCTGGAGTGTAGGTAGCGCTGCCCACGAGCAGTACTTC. This encodes CAWSVGSAAHEQYF.

The gene calls are TRBV28 and TRBJ2-1; 7 nucleotides align to TRBD2. The V gene's germline CDR1 is MDHEN and CDR2 SYDVKM. Unmatched junction bases numbered 7, after V lost 6 bases and J lost 8 bases. The CDR3 runs 13 residues. CDR3 bases: TGTGCCAGCAGGCTAGCGGAGATCCATGAGCAGTTCTTC. Protein product: CASRLAEIHEQFF. The complete variable domain, with remaining parts taken from reference TRBV28 and TRBJ2-1, reads DVKVTQSSRYLVKRTGEKVFLECVQDMDHENMFWYRQDPGLGLRLIYFSYDVKMKEKGDIPEGYSVSREKKERFSLILESASTNQTSMYLCASRLAEIHEQFFGPGTRLTVL.

This clone appeared once. CDR3 sequence reads: CASQRTTFPETQYF. The CDR3 nucleotides are TGCGCCAGCCAGCGGACGACTTTTCCGGAGACCCAGTACTTC. The V gene is TRBV5-1, the J gene TRBJ2-5, with D perhaps TRBD2 (5 bases). CDR3 length: 14 amino acids. V was clipped by 7 bases and J by 5 bases, with 18 bases between them. Germline CDR1 is SGHRS and CDR2 is YFSETQ.

This chain joins TRBV4-1 and TRBJ1-4; TRBD1 agrees at 8 bases. The ends lost 8 bases at V and 0 bases at J; junction bases unmatched: 2. Germline CDR1 and CDR2: MGHRA and YSYEKL. The CDR3 extends over 14 amino acids. The CDR3 DNA is TGCGCCAGCCGACAGGGGCCAACTAATGAAAAACTGTTTTTT. It yields the protein CASRQGPTNEKLFF.

The V call is TRBV7-3, the J call TRBJ1-1, with D hard to call. The CDR3 is 14 amino acids. Trimming removed 2 bases from V and 1 base from J, with 8 bases in between. The germline V gene has CDR1 SGHTA and CDR2 FQGTGA. In DNA, the CDR3 is TGTGCCAGCAGCTTAGGGCCGTCGAACACTGAAGCTTTCTTT. Translating it yields CASSLGPSNTEAFF.